Ten or more counts support the clone carrying this TCR beta chain. Template-switching 5'RACE yielded the TCR cDNA; a universal primer site and UMIs were added in the process. TCRdb recomputed calls from the 5' RACE reads with MiXCR, one row per CDR3 protein. The sample includes some 32,000 distinct CDR3 sequences, approximately 6.6% of them seen just once. The germline CDR1 and CDR2 sequences are DFQATT and SNEGSKA (reference sequence). This CDR3 spans 12 amino acids. V shed 6 bases and J shed 5 bases, with 13 bases lying between them. The data derive from a study of T cells after yellow fever vaccination. Findings and caveats of the study: Boosting was followed by the reappearance of most primary-vaccination clones (roughly 96% CD4, under 90% CD8). There were almost no vaccine-responding clonotypes detectable in the sorted memory subsets on day 0. Weaker overall, the secondary response nonetheless peaked faster (day 5 versus 15).

The sample here was PBMCs, either bulk or a sorted T-cell subset (CD4+, CD8+, memory, or dextramer-sorted; not recorded which), taken on the day of the first yellow fever vaccination. This TCR derives from a man aged 18 to 29 who received the YFV17D yellow fever vaccine. The chain combines TRBV20-1 with TRBJ1-1; D not certain. The CDR3 region has the DNA TGCAGTGCACGCCCTCGGGAAACTGAAGCTTTCTTT. Its translation is CSARPRETEAFF.